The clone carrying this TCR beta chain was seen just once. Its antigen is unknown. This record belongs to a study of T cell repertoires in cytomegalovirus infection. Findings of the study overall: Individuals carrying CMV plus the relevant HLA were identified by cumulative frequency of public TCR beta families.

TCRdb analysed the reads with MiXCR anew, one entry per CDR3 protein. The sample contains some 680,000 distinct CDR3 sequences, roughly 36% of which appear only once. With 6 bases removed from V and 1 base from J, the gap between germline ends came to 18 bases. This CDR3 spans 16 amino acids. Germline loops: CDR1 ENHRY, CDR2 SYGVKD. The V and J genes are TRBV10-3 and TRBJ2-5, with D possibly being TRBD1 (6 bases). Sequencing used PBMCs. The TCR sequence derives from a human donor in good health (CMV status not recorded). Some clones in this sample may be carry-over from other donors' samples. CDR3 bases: TGTGCCATCAGCACCCAACTTACAGGGACCCAAGAGACCCAGTACTTC. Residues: CAISTQLTGTQETQYF.